Described below is a single TCR beta chain sequence and its context. Its antigen remains unidentified. The record originates from a study of T cell repertoires in ileal Crohn's disease. The repertoire was sequenced with immunoSEQ multiplex PCR; TCRdb's copy has only in-frame clones and lacks some. The sample yields some 12,000 clones, 65% to 85% seen once. Study-level points and caveats: Active smokers at surgery had more clonal expansions than non-smokers.

Stated time point: neoterminal ileum biopsy at postoperative endoscopy, about 6 months after surgery. V gave up 5 bases and J gave up 4 bases, with 19 bases separating them. CDR3 length: 15 residues. The V gene's germline CDR1 is SGHDT and CDR2 YYEEEE. Sequences were obtained from ileal tissue. This receptor was taken from an adult with Crohn's disease. The chain is built from TRBV5-6 and TRBJ2-7; a possible D gene is TRBD1 (6 bases). For the CDR3, the DNA is TGTGCCAGCAGTTATGAGACGGACAGCCTATACGAGCAGTACTTC. Protein: CASSYETDSLYEQYF.